A selection of T cell receptor beta chains follows, all from one sample in a study of cytomegalovirus exposure and HLA in healthy donors. Measured with immunoSEQ multiplex PCR; TCRdb has only the in-frame clones, and not every one. The sample records 150,000 to 200,000 clones, 70% to 80% being singletons. Sequencing was carried out using PBMCs. The receptors were sampled from a woman aged 50 to 65 in good health and CMV-seronegative. Both conserved end residues are part of each CDR3. The order of the fields is V gene, D gene, clone size, J gene, CDR3 DNA, CDR3 protein. A D gene is named only where the DNA matches it firmly. Clone size is shown for a subset of rows, as once, few, many or a class of expanded clone.

TRBV7-3	-	-	TRBJ1-1	TGTGCCAGCAGCTTAATTGGGGGAGGGAACACTGAAGCTTTCTTT	CASSLIGGGNTEAFF
TRBV9	-	-	TRBJ2-2	TGTGCCAGCAGCCGACGCCCACCGGGAAACACCGGGGAGCTGTTTTTT	CASSRRPPGNTGELFF
TRBV5-6	-	few	TRBJ1-5	TGTGCCAGCAGCTTGTACGGGAAGGGCAATCAGCCCCAGCATTTT	CASSLYGKGNQPQHF
TRBV5-6	-	-	TRBJ1-4	TGTGCCAGCAGCTTGGGGGGGGATGAAAAACTGTTTTTT	CASSLGGDEKLFF
TRBV7-2	-	-	TRBJ2-5	TGTGCCAGCAGCTTAGGCCATCGGGTTAGCGGTTCGGAGACCCAGTACTTC	CASSLGHRVSGSETQYF
TRBV2	-	-	TRBJ1-2	TGTGCCAGCGAGAGCTCAGGAATTTTTAACTATGGCTACACCTTC	CASESSGIFNYGYTF
TRBV7-9	-	-	TRBJ2-7	TGTGCCAGCAGCTTCCGGACTACCTACGAGCAGTACTTC	CASSFRTTYEQYF
TRBV27	-	-	TRBJ1-6	TGTGCCAGCAGTGACAGGAATTCACCCCTCCACTTT	CASSDRNSPLHF
TRBV5-1	-	-	TRBJ2-3	TGCGCCAGCAGCTTGGATGGCACTAGCACAGGTACGCAGTATTTT	CASSLDGTSTGTQYF
TRBV2	TRBD2	-	TRBJ2-5	TGTGCCAGCAAAGCGGCTAGCGGGCGCCAAGAGACCCAGTACTTC	CASKAASGRQETQYF
TRBV7-9	TRBD2	-	TRBJ2-3	TGTGCCAGCAGCCCCGGACTAGCGGGAGGGGGAACAGATACGCAGTATTTT	CASSPGLAGGGTDTQYF
TRBV5-1	TRBD1	few	TRBJ1-4	TGCGCCAGCAGCTTGACGGGACAGACGAATGAAAAACTGTTTTTT	CASSLTGQTNEKLFF
TRBV5-8	TRBD2	-	TRBJ2-6	TGTGCCAGCAGCTCCCCAGTTATAGCGGGACACCTCTCTGGGGCCAACGTCCTGACTTTC	CASSSPVIAGHLSGANVLTF
TRBV10-2	-	-	TRBJ2-7	TGCGCCAGCATCAAGGGGGGGGTGAGCTCCTACGAGCAGTACTTC	CASIKGGVSSYEQYF
TRBV11-3	TRBD1	-	TRBJ1-1	TGTGCCAGCAGCGCGGGACAGATGACTGAAGCTTTCTTT	CASSAGQMTEAFF
TRBV7-6	TRBD1	-	TRBJ2-1	TGTGCCAGCAGCTTAGACCCGGGACAGGCGGGTGAGCAGTTCTTC	CASSLDPGQAGEQFF
TRBV7-9	TRBD1	-	TRBJ1-5	TGTGCCAGCACCTGGGACAGGGATAGCAATCAGCCCCAGCATTTT	CASTWDRDSNQPQHF
TRBV11-1	-	few	TRBJ2-1	TGTGCCAGCAGCTGGTCCGGGGTTGAGCAGTTCTTC	CASSWSGVEQFF
TRBV6-5	-	-	TRBJ1-2	TGTGCCAGCAGTTACCTCCAGGGGAAGGAGAGTGGCTACACCTTC	CASSYLQGKESGYTF
TRBV7-2	-	-	TRBJ1-1	TGTGCCAGCAGCTACCCAGGGAACCCTGAAGCTTTCTTT	CASSYPGNPEAFF
TRBV18	TRBD1	-	TRBJ2-5	TGTGCCAGCTCACCCCTTAGGGACAGGGGGAATCACCAAGAGACCCAGTACTTC	CASSPLRDRGNHQETQYF
TRBV6-1	-	-	TRBJ2-7	TGTGCCAGCAGTGTAGGAGGGTTTGGTACCTACGAGCAGTACTTC	CASSVGGFGTYEQYF
TRBV2	TRBD2	once	TRBJ2-3	TGTGCCCCCAAAGGGGCGGGGGAGAACACAGATACGCAGTATTTT	CAPKGAGENTDTQYF
TRBV7-2	-	-	TRBJ2-2	TGTGCCAGCAGCTCGACAGGGACTTCGACCGGGGAGCTGTTTTTT	CASSSTGTSTGELFF
TRBV6-5	TRBD2	-	TRBJ2-7	TGTGCCAGCAGCCTGACTAGCGGGTACTACGAGCAGTACTTC	CASSLTSGYYEQYF
TRBV12-2	-	-	TRBJ2-1	TGTGCAAGTCGCTTATCCCGGGACACATGCAATGAGCAGTTCTTC	CASRLSRDTCNEQFF
TRBV28	TRBD1	once	TRBJ1-1	TGTGCCAGCAGTTCGTACAGGGGCGGGCGGACTGAAGCTTTCTTT	CASSSYRGGRTEAFF
TRBV4-3	-	once	TRBJ2-3	TGCGCCAGCAGCCAAGTTTTCGGCGGGGTCGATCGGGGGGATACGCAGTATTTT	CASSQVFGGVDRGDTQYF
TRBV5-6	-	few	TRBJ2-7	TGTGCCAGCAGCTTGGGCAGGGCTGACTACGAGCAGTACTTC	CASSLGRADYEQYF
TRBV7-7	TRBD1	-	TRBJ2-2	TGTGCTAGCAGCACAGACAGGGTGGCGGCGAACACCGGGGAGCTGTTTTTT	CASSTDRVAANTGELFF
TRBV5-4	-	once	TRBJ1-3	TGTGCCAGCAGCCAGGACAGCCTCTCTGGAAACACCATATATTTT	CASSQDSLSGNTIYF
TRBV11-3	-	-	TRBJ2-7	TGTGCCAGCAGCTTGGCCAGTCAGGGGGAGCAGTACTTC	CASSLASQGEQYF
TRBV19	-	-	TRBJ1-5	TGTGCCAGTTCCAATGGGGCGTATAGCAATCAGCCCCAGCATTTT	CASSNGAYSNQPQHF
TRBV7-2	TRBD1	-	TRBJ2-1	TGTGCCAGCAGCCTCCCCTGGGACAGCAATGAGCAGTTCTTC	CASSLPWDSNEQFF
TRBV7-9	-	-	TRBJ2-2	TGTGCCAGCACCAGGGGCACCGGGGAGCTGTTTTTT	CASTRGTGELFF
TRBV28	TRBD1	-	TRBJ2-5	TGTGCCAGCAGTTCCCTCAGGGGGCTGGAGACCCAGTACTTC	CASSSLRGLETQYF
TRBV4-3	-	-	TRBJ1-1	TGCGCCAGCAGCCAAGAGAGAGGAAGCAGGGACACTGAAGCTTTCTTT	CASSQERGSRDTEAFF
TRBV7-2	-	-	TRBJ2-5	TGTGCCAGCAGCTTAGCCAGGGAAGAGACCCAGTACTTC	CASSLAREETQYF
TRBV7-2	TRBD1	-	TRBJ2-3	TGTGCCAGCAGCTTACCAGGACAGGCAGATACGCAGTATTTT	CASSLPGQADTQYF
TRBV11-1	-	once	TRBJ2-1	TGTGCCAGCAGCAAGGGACAAATTACCTACAATGAGCAGTTCTTC	CASSKGQITYNEQFF
TRBV6-4	-	-	TRBJ1-5	TGTGCCAGCATGAGAGATTTCAATCAGCCCCAGCATTTT	CASMRDFNQPQHF
TRBV5-4	TRBD1	-	TRBJ1-2	TGTGCCAGCAGGATACAGGGGGCTGACTATGGCTACACCTTC	CASRIQGADYGYTF
TRBV27	TRBD1	-	TRBJ1-2	TGTGCCAGCAGTTATGGACAGGGGCACTATGGCTACACCTTC	CASSYGQGHYGYTF
TRBV7-6	-	-	TRBJ1-4	TGTGCCAGCAGTTTAGCCCCAGTAAATGAAAAACTGTTTTTT	CASSLAPVNEKLFF